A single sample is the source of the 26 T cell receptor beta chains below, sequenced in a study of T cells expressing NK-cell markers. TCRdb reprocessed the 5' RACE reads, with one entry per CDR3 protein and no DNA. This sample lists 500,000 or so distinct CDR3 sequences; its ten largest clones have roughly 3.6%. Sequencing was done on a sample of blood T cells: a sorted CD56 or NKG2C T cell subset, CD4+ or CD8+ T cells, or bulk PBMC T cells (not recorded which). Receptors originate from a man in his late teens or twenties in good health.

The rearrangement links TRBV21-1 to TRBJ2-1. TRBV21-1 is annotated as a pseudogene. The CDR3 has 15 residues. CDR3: CASSKDKAEKNEQFF.

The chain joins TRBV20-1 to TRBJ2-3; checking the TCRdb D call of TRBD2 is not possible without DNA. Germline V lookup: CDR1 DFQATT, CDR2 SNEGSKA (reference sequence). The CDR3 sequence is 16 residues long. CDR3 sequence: CSARRSGSHSTDTQYF.

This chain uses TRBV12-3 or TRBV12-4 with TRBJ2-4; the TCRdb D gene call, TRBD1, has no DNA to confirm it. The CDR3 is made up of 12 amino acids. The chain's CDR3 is CASSLAGQGQYF.

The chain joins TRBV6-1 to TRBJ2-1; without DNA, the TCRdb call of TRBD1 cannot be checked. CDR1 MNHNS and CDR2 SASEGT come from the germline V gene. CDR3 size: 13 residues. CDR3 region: CASRSGLDDEQFF.

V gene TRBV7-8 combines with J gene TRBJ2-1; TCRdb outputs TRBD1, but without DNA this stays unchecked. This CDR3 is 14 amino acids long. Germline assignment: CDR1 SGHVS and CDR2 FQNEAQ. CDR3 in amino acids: CASSLQGMVNEQFF.

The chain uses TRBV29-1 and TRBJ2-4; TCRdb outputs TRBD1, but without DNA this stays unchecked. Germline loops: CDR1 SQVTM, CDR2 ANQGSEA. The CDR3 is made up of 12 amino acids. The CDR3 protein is CSVEGGKNIQYF.

CDR3: CASSRLTDSSYEQYF. The chain carries TRBV3-1 and TRBJ2-7. From germline, CDR1 is LGHDT and CDR2 YNNKEL (reference sequence). The CDR3 runs 15 residues.

CDR3 region: CATSRPGAQTGELFF. J is TRBJ2-2 and V is TRBV24-1; TCRdb outputs TRBD1, but without DNA this stays unchecked. Germline values: CDR1 KGHDR, CDR2 SFDVKD. The CDR3 sequence is 15 residues long.

The CDR3: CAIRPGTGGGETQYF. The chain is built from TRBV10-3 and TRBJ2-5; TCRdb names TRBD1, which stays unverified in the absence of DNA. The V gene's germline CDR1 is ENHRY and CDR2 SYGVKD. The CDR3 loop spans 15 amino acids.

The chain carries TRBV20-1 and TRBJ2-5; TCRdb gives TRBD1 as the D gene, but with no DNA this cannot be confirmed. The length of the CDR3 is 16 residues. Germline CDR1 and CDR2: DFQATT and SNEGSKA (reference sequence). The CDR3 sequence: CSARDPLEAFAETQYF.

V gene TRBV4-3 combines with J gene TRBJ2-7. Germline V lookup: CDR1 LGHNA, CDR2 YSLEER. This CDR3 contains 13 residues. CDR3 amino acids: CASSQGAGVEQYF.

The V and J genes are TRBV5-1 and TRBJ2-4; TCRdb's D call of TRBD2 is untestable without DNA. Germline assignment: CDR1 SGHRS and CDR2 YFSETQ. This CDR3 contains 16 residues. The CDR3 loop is CASSERPTSGGNIQYF.

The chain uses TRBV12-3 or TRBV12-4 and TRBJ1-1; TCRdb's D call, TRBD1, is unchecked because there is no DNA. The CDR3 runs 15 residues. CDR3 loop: CASSLPWGKNTEAFF.

The CDR3 protein is CASSQDDHTIYF. This sequence joins TRBV3-1 and TRBJ1-3. The CDR3 spans 12 residues. Germline lookup yields CDR1 LGHDT and CDR2 YNNKEL (reference sequence). The entire variable domain, with the rest obtained from reference TRBV3-1 and TRBJ1-3, is as follows: DTAVSQTPKYLVTQMGNDKSIKCEQNLGHDTMYWYKQDSKKFLKIMFSYNNKELIINETVPNRFSPKSPDKAHLNLHINSLELGDSAVYFCASSQDDHTIYFGEGSWLTVV.

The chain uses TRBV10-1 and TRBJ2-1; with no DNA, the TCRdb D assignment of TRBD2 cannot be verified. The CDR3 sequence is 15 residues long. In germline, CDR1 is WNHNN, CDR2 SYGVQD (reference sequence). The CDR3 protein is CASSAARTPYNEQFF.

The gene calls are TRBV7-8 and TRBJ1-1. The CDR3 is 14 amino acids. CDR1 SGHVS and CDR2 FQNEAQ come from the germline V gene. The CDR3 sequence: CASSDREGGTEAFF.

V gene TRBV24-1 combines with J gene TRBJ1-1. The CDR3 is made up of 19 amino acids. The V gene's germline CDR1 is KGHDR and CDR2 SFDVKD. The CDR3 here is CATSDLVVPQGCENTEAFF.

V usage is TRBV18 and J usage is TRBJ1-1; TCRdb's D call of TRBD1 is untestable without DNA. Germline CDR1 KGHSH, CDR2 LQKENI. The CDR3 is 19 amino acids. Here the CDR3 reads CASSPLAPRGTGVNTEAFF.

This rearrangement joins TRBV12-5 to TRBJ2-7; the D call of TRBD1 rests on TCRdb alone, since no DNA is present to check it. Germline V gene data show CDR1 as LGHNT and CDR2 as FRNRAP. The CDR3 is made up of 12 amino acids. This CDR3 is CASGLTGQEQYF.

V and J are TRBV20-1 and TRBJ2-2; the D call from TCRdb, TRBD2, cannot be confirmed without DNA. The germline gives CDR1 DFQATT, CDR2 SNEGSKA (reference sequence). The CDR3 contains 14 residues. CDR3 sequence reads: CSAAPSGTIGELFF.

CDR3 sequence: CASKTGGDTQYF. V gene TRBV27 combines with J gene TRBJ2-3; TCRdb indicates TRBD1, and absent DNA this call remains unverified. CDR1 MNHEY and CDR2 SMNVEV come from the germline V gene (reference sequence). The CDR3 has 12 amino acids.

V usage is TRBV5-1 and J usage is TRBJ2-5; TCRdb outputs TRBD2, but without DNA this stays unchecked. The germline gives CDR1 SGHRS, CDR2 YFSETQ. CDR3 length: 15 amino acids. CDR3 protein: CASSSSGTSRQTQYF.

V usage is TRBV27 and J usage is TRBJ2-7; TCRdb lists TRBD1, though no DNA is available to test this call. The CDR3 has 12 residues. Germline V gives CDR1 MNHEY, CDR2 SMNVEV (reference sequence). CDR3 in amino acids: CASSPNRGVEYF.

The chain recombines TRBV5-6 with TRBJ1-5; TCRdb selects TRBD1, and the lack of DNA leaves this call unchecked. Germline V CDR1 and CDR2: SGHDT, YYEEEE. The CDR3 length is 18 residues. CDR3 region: CASSVQGFPGQGIQPQHF.

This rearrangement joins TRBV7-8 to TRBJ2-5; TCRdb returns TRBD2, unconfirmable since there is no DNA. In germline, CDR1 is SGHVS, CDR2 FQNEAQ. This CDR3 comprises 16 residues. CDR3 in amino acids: CASSPRAGNAQETQYF.

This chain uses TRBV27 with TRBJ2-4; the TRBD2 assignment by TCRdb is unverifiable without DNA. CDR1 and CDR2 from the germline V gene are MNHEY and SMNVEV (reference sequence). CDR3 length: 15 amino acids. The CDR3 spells CASVPGSGAKNIQYF.